These T cell receptor beta chains were read from a single sample in a study of chemoradiotherapy in HPV16-positive cancers. Measured with immunoSEQ multiplex PCR; TCRdb has only the in-frame clones, and not every one. The profile shows about 21,000 clones, 87% of them singletons. The source was blood, collected from a patient who underwent chemoradiotherapy. The receptors were gathered from a human donor with HPV-associated anogenital cancer. Each CDR3 is given with its conserved first and last residue. Each record gives: D gene, V gene, clone size, J gene, CDR3 protein, CDR3 DNA. The D gene is left open where the match is weak. Clone sizes are given selectively: once, few, many, or a class where the clone is expanded.

>TRBD1|TRBV7-9|NA|TRBJ2-3
CASSFRDSPGDTQYF
TGTGCCAGCAGTTTCCGGGACAGCCCTGGGGATACGCAGTATTTT
>NA|TRBV13|NA|TRBJ2-3
CASSQFEDTQYF
TGTGCCAGCAGCCAATTCGAAGATACGCAGTATTTT
>NA|TRBV15|NA|TRBJ2-5
CATSGRNRQETQYF
TGTGCCACCAGCGGGAGGAACAGACAAGAGACCCAGTACTTC
>NA|TRBV18|NA|TRBJ1-6
CASSQDRDNSPLHF
TGTGCCAGCTCCCAAGACAGAGATAATTCACCCCTCCACTTT
>NA|TRBV2|NA|TRBJ2-7
CASIAGTDYEQYF
TGTGCCAGCATTGCGGGGACGGACTACGAGCAGTACTTC
>NA|TRBV7-7|NA|TRBJ2-1
CASSSQGFLGNEQFF
TGTGCTAGCAGCTCCCAGGGGTTTTTAGGCAATGAGCAGTTCTTC
>TRBD2|TRBV4-3|NA|TRBJ2-7
CASSQAFPSGTHEQYF
TGCGCCAGCAGCCAAGCATTCCCTAGCGGGACCCACGAGCAGTACTTC
>NA|TRBV9|NA|TRBJ2-3
CASSGRHSTDTQYF
TGTGCCAGCAGCGGACGACACAGCACAGATACGCAGTATTTT
>NA|TRBV6-1|NA|TRBJ1-1
CASSDRGAEAFF
TGTGCCAGCAGTGACAGGGGCGCTGAAGCTTTCTTT
>NA|TRBV19|NA|TRBJ1-2
CASSQEVGFTF
TGTGCCAGTAGTCAAGAGGTGGGATTCACCTTC
>NA|TRBV19|NA|TRBJ2-1
CASRDASYNEQFF
TGTGCCAGTCGGGATGCCTCCTACAATGAGCAGTTCTTC
>NA|TRBV11-3|once|TRBJ1-3
CASSSGLSGNTIYF
TGTGCCAGCAGCTCGGGACTAAGTGGAAACACCATATATTTT
>NA|TRBV19|NA|TRBJ1-3
CASRVTAGNTIYF
TGTGCCAGTAGGGTGACAGCAGGAAACACCATATATTTT
>TRBD1|TRBV6-5|NA|TRBJ2-7
CASSSGQLRDEQYF
TGTGCCAGCAGCTCGGGACAGTTGAGGGACGAGCAGTACTTC
>TRBD1|TRBV7-2|NA|TRBJ1-4
CASSLGQGSHEKLFF
TGTGCCAGCAGCCTGGGACAGGGTTCGCATGAAAAACTGTTTTTT
>TRBD1|TRBV7-9|NA|TRBJ2-7
CASSLRTGGSYEQYF
TGTGCCAGCAGCTTACGGACAGGGGGGTCCTACGAGCAGTACTTC
>TRBD2|TRBV18|NA|TRBJ2-1
CASSPGLAGSDEQFF
TGTGCCAGCTCACCAGGACTAGCGGGATCAGATGAGCAGTTCTTC
>TRBD1|TRBV4-3|NA|TRBJ2-3
CASSQNRGRATDTQYF
TGCGCCAGCAGCCAAAACAGGGGAAGGGCCACAGATACGCAGTATTTT
>TRBD2|TRBV7-9|once|TRBJ2-1
CASSSRDGGVKGEQFF
TGTGCCAGCAGCTCCCGGGACGGGGGGGTAAAAGGTGAGCAGTTCTTC
>NA|TRBV2|NA|TRBJ2-1
CASSGPRDRGGYNEQFF
TGTGCCAGCAGTGGTCCCAGAGACAGAGGGGGCTACAATGAGCAGTTCTTC
>NA|TRBV10-3|NA|TRBJ2-5
CAISAGTVETQYF
TGTGCCATCAGTGCCGGGACGGTAGAGACCCAGTACTTC
>NA|TRBV5-5|NA|TRBJ2-7
CASSLETGPYYEQYF
TGTGCCAGCAGCTTGGAAACAGGCCCATACTACGAGCAGTACTTC
>NA|TRBV5-1|NA|TRBJ2-5
CASSRQRGGRETQYF
TGCGCCAGCAGCCGTCAACGGGGCGGCCGGGAGACCCAGTACTTC
>NA|TRBV7-2|NA|TRBJ1-1
CASSLRPVNTEAFF
TGTGCCAGCAGCCTTCGACCTGTGAACACTGAAGCTTTCTTT
>NA|TRBV19|NA|TRBJ1-1
CASSPDRDTGPEAFF
TGTGCCAGTAGTCCTGACCGGGACACCGGCCCTGAAGCTTTCTTT
>TRBD1|TRBV5-1|NA|TRBJ2-4
CASSSGQGGNIQYF
TGCGCCAGCAGCTCGGGACAGGGTGGAAACATTCAGTACTTC
>NA|TRBV7-2|NA|TRBJ2-7
CASAPGAPDYEQYF
TGTGCCAGCGCCCCGGGGGCTCCTGACTACGAGCAGTACTTC
>NA|TRBV18|NA|TRBJ1-1
CASSVDGNTEAFF
TGTGCCAGCTCAGTGGACGGGAACACTGAAGCTTTCTTT
>TRBD1|TRBV4-3|NA|TRBJ2-5
CASSQDLSRGFAQETQYF
TGCGCCAGCAGCCAAGATCTCTCCAGGGGGTTTGCCCAAGAGACCCAGTACTTC
>NA|TRBV4-1|NA|TRBJ1-3
CASSQLGEAEHTIYF
TGCGCCAGCAGCCAACTAGGGGAGGCGGAACACACCATATATTTT
>NA|TRBV12-1|once|TRBJ2-7
CASSETGTDKLYEQYF
TGTGCCAGCAGCGAAACCGGGACAGATAAACTATACGAGCAGTACTTC
>TRBD1|TRBV12-5|NA|TRBJ1-3
CASGLVMGQGSGNTIYF
TGTGCTAGTGGTTTGGTTATGGGACAGGGGTCCGGAAACACCATATATTTT
>TRBD2|TRBV6-6|NA|TRBJ2-3
CASSYSGLAGEDTQYF
TGTGCCAGCAGTTACTCGGGACTAGCGGGAGAAGATACGCAGTATTTT
>NA|TRBV6-1|NA|TRBJ1-1
CASSEGTYRTEAFF
TGTGCCAGCAGTGAAGGGACATATCGGACTGAAGCTTTCTTT
>TRBD1|TRBV10-1|once|TRBJ2-7
CASTARPRTGARGEQYF
TGCGCCAGCACAGCTCGCCCCAGGACAGGGGCCAGGGGCGAGCAGTACTTC
>NA|TRBV4-3|NA|TRBJ1-3
CASSQAVGQGNTIYF
TGCGCCAGCAGCCAAGCGGTGGGGCAGGGGAACACCATATATTTT